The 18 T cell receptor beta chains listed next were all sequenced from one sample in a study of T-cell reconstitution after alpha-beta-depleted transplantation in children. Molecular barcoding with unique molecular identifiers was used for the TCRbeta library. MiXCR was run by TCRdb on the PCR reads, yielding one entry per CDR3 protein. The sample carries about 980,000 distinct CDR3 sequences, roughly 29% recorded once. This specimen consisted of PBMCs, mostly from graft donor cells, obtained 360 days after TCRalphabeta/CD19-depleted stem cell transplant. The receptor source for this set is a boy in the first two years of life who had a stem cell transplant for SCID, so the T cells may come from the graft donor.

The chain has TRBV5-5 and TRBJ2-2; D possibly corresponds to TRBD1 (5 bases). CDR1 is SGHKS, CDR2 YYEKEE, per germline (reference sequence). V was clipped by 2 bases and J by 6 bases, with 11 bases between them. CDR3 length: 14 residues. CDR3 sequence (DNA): TGTGCCAGCAGCTTTCAACAGGTGTCCGGGGAGCTGTTTTTT. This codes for CASSFQQVSGELFF.

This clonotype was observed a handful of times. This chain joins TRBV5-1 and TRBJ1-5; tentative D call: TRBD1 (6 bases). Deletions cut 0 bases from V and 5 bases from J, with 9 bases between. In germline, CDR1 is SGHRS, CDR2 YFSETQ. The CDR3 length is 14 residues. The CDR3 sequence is CASSLVQGDQPQHF. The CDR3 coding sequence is TGCGCCAGCAGCTTGGTACAGGGCGATCAGCCCCAGCATTTT. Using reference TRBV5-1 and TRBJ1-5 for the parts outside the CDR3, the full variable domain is KAGVTQTPRYLIKTRGQQVTLSCSPISGHRSVSWYQQTPGQGLQFLFEYFSETQRNKGNFPGRFSGRQFSNSRSEMNVSTLELGDSALYLCASSLVQGDQPQHFGDGTRLSIL.

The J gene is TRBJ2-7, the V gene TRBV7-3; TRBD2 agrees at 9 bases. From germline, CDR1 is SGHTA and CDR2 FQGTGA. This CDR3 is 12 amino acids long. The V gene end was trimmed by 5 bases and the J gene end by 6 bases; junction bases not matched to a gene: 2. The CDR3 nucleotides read TGTGCCAGCAGCGCGACTAGCGGCGAGCAGTACTTC. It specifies CASSATSGEQYF.

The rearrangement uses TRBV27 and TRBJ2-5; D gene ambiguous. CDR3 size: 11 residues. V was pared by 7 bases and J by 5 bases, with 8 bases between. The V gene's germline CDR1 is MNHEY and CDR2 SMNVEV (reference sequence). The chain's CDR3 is CASTSRETQYF. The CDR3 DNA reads TGTGCCAGCACCTCTCGGGAGACCCAGTACTTC.

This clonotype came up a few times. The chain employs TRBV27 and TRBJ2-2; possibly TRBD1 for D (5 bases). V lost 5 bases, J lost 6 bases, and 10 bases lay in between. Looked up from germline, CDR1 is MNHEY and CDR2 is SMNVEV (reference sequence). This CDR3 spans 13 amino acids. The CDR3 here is CASSTPRAGELFF. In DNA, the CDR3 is TGTGCCAGCAGTACACCCAGGGCCGGGGAGCTGTTTTTT.

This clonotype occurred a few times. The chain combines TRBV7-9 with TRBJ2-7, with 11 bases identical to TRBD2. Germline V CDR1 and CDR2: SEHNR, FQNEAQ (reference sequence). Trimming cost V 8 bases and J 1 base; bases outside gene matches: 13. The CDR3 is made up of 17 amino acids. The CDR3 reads CASSTLSSGGLSYEQYF. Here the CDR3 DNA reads TGTGCCAGCTCGACACTTTCTAGCGGGGGGCTATCCTACGAGCAGTACTTC.

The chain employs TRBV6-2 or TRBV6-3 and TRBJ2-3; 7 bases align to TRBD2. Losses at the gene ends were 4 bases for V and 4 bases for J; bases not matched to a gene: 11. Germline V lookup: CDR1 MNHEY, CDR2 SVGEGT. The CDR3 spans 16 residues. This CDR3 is CASSSSGGFAPDTQYF. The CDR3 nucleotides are TGTGCCAGCAGTTCTTCCGGGGGGTTTGCCCCAGATACGCAGTATTTT.

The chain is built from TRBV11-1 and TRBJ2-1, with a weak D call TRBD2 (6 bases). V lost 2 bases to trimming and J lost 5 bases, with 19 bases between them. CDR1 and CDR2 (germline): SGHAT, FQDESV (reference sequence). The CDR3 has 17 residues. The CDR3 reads CASSLYIASDVNNEQFF. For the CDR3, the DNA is TGTGCCAGCAGCTTATATATCGCTAGCGATGTGAACAATGAGCAGTTCTTC.

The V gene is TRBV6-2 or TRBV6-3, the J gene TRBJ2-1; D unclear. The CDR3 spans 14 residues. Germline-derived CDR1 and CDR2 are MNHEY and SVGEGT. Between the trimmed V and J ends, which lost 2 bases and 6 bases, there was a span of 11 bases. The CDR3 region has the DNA TGTGCCAGCAGTTACCTATCTAGGAGCAATGAGCAGTTCTTC. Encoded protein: CASSYLSRSNEQFF.

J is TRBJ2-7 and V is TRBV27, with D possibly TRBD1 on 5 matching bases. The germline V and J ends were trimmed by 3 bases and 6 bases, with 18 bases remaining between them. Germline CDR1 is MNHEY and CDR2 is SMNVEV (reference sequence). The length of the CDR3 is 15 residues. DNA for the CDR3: TGTGCCAGCAGTTTTACGAGAACAGGTGGTGTCGAGCAGTACTTC. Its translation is CASSFTRTGGVEQYF.

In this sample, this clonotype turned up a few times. The CDR3 sequence is CASSLVTNYGYTF. In DNA form, the CDR3 reads TGTGCCAGCAGTCTTGTAACTAACTATGGCTACACCTTC. V is TRBV12-3 or TRBV12-4 and J is TRBJ1-2; D gene unclear. V lost 5 bases to trimming and J lost 0 bases, with 7 bases between them. The CDR3 has 13 amino acids.

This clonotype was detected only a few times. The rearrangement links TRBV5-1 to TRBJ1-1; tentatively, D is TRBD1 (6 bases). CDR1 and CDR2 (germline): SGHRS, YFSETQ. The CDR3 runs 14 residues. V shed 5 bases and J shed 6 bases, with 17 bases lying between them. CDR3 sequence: CASSPRGVDSEAFF. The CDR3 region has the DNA TGCGCCAGCAGTCCCAGGGGAGTTGACTCTGAAGCTTTCTTT.

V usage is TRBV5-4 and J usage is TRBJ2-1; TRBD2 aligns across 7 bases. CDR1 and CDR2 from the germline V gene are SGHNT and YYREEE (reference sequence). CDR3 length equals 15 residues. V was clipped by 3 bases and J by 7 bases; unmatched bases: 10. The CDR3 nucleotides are TGTGCCAGCAGCTCGCCAATCCGGGGAGGGAATGAGCAGTTCTTC. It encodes CASSSPIRGGNEQFF. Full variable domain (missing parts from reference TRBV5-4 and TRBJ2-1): ETGVTQSPTHLIKTRGQQVTLRCSSQSGHNTVSWYQQALGQGPQFIFQYYREEENGRGNFPPRFSGLQFPNYSSELNVNALELDDSALYLCASSSPIRGGNEQFFGPGTRLTVL.

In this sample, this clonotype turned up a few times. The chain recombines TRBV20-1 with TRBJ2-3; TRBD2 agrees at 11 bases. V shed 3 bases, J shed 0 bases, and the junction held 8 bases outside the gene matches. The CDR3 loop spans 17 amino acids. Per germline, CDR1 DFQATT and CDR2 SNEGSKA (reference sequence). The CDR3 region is CSARGLAVPISTDTQYF. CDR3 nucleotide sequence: TGCAGTGCTAGGGGACTAGCGGTTCCCATTAGCACAGATACGCAGTATTTT.

The CDR3 DNA sequence: TGTGCCAGCAGTTACCAGGGGGCAGGGTCCGGGGAGCTGTTTTTT. The encoded protein is CASSYQGAGSGELFF. This chain connects TRBV6-5 to TRBJ2-2; TRBD1 matches at 8 bases. The germline V gene encodes CDR1 MNHEY and CDR2 SVGAGI. The junction had 5 bases not matched to a gene; V was cut back by 2 bases and J by 6 bases. The CDR3 extends over 15 amino acids.

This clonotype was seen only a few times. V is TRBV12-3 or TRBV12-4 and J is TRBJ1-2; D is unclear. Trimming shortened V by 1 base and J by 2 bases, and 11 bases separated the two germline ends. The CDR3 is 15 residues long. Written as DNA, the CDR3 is TGTGCCAGCAGTTTAGGCCCCCCGGGGAACTATGGCTACACCTTC. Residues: CASSLGPPGNYGYTF.

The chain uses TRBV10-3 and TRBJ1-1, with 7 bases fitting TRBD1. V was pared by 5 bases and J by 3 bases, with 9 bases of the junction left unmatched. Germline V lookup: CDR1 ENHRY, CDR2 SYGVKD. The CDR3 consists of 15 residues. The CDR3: CAISQTGYGDTEAFF. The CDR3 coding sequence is TGTGCCATCAGTCAGACAGGGTACGGGGACACTGAAGCTTTCTTT.

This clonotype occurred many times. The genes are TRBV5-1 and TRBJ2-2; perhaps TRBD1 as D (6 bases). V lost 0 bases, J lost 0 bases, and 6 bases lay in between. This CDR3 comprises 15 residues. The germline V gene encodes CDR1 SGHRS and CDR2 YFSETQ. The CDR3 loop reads CASSLGTANTGELFF. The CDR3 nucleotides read TGCGCCAGCAGCTTGGGGACAGCGAACACCGGGGAGCTGTTTTTT.